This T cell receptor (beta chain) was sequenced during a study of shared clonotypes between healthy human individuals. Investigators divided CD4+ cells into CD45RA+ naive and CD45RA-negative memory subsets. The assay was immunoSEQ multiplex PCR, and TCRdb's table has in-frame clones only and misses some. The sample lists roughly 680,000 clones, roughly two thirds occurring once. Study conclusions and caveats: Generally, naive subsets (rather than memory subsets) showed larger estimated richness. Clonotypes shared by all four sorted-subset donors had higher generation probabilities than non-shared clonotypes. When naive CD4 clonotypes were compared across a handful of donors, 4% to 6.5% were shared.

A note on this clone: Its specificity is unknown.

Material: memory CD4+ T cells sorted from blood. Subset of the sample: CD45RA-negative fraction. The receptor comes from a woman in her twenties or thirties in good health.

The CDR3 DNA reads TGCGCCAGCAGCGCGGGGCCCGGACAGGGAGAGACCCAGTACTTC. It is translated as CASSAGPGQGETQYF. The chain links TRBV5-1 to TRBJ2-5; TRBD1 matches 8 bases. Per the germline V gene, CDR1 is SGHRS and CDR2 is YFSETQ. The CDR3 has 15 amino acids. With 4 bases clipped from V and 4 bases from J, the junction kept 9 bases outside the gene matches.